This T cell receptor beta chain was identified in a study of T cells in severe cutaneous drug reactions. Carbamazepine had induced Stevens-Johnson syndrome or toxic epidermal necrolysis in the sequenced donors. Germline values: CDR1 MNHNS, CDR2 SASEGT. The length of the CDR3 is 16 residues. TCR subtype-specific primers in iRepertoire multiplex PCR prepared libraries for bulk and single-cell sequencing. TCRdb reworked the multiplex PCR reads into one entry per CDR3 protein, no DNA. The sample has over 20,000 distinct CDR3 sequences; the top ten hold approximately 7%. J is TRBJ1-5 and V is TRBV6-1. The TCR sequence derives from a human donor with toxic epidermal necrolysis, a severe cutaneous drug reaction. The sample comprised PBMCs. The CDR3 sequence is CASSEARGSSNQPQHF.